This TCR beta chain originates from a study of neurological immune-mediated disorders. CDR1 and CDR2 (germline): KGHSH, LQKENI. Trimming removed 4 bases from V and 2 bases from J, with 6 bases in between. The CDR3 loop spans 12 amino acids. The cDNA was synthesized by 5'RACE incorporating 10-nucleotide random UMIs. TCRdb re-analysed the 5' RACE reads in MiXCR, keeping a single row per CDR3 protein. Here the sample spans approximately 65,000 distinct CDR3 sequences, about 5.2% being singletons. This clonotype was picked up many times. The sequencing input was PBMCs. The J gene is TRBJ2-7, the V gene TRBV18; D is unclear. The receptor's source is a human donor with multiple sclerosis. The donor label of this sample is uncertain. The CDR3 DNA reads TGTGCCAGCTCACAAGGGACCTACGAGCAGTACTTC. It codes for CASSQGTYEQYF. The whole variable domain, filled in from reference TRBV18 and TRBJ2-7, reads NAGVMQNPRHLVRRRGQEARLRCSPMKGHSHVYWYRQLPEEGLKFMVYLQKENIIDESGMPKERFSAEFPKEGPSILRIQQVVRGDSAAYFCASSQGTYEQYFGPGTRLTVT.